These T cell receptor beta chains were read from a single sample in a study of control samples from healthy donors and cancer patients. The table came from immunoSEQ multiplex PCR; TCRdb's copy has only in-frame clones and leaves some out. This sample's clone table lists fewer than 200,000 clones. Specimen: blood. These receptors all stem from a woman aged 25 to 39 in good health. CDR3s include the opening cysteine and the closing phenylalanine or tryptophan.

V	J	CDR3
TRBV6-5	TRBJ1-2	CASERRGPLNYGYTF
TRBV29-1	TRBJ2-2	CSVEKSSRAGELFF
TRBV28	TRBJ2-7	CASSLLQGLYEQYF
TRBV25-1	TRBJ1-5	CASSESAGNNQPQHF
TRBV4-1	TRBJ2-1	CASSQFMRGGNEQFF
TRBV6-5	TRBJ2-2	CATAGANTGELFF
TRBV9	TRBJ2-1	CASSVVPAGNNEQFF
TRBV4-1	TRBJ1-2	CASSHARRQRYGYTF
TRBV5-1	TRBJ1-1	CASRQFQGKTEAFF
TRBV4-1	TRBJ2-3	CASSQDGVPSTDTQYF
TRBV6-6	TRBJ1-4	CASNRQGAREEKLFF
TRBV5-1	TRBJ2-2	CASSWSLGTGELFF
TRBV10-3	TRBJ1-1	CAISEQLGNTEAFF
TRBV7-2	TRBJ1-2	CASSLQTNYGYTF
TRBV6-5	TRBJ1-2	CASSYSFEDYGYTF
TRBV25-1	TRBJ1-2	CASSDRGHGYTF
TRBV15	TRBJ1-1	CATTSGGTEAFF
TRBV5-1	TRBJ1-2	CASSPGQGFDGYTF
TRBV9	TRBJ1-4	CASSPKEGGRGEKLFF
TRBV5-6	TRBJ1-2	CASSLAGSSVTF
TRBV7-8	TRBJ2-5	CASSLESSGLQETQYF
TRBV18	TRBJ1-5	CASSLTGDNQPQHF
TRBV18	TRBJ1-1	CASSSINAGTEAFF
TRBV28	TRBJ2-2	CASSLLGVRTGYSGELFF
TRBV30	TRBJ2-1	CAWSAQLAGEFF
TRBV5-8	TRBJ1-6	CASSLKVNGNSPLHF
TRBV6-5	TRBJ2-7	CASSITRAGEQYF
TRBV11-1	TRBJ2-6	CASRRQGSGANVLTF
TRBV2	TRBJ2-2	CAGTRRTGAGELFF
TRBV7-3	TRBJ2-2	CASSLWGTGGTGELFF
TRBV5-1	TRBJ1-3	CASSLQGARPTGNTIYF
TRBV4-1	TRBJ1-6	CASSQGDRGLYNSPLHF
TRBV6-1	TRBJ1-1	CASSERGGSAEAFF
TRBV6-5	TRBJ1-2	CASSPPGARYGYTF
TRBV6-7	TRBJ2-1	CASSYPRVGTNEQFF
TRBV5-4	TRBJ2-4	CASSPSTGEWNIQYF
TRBV5-6	TRBJ2-7	CASSVPGRKPYEQYF
TRBV5-1	TRBJ1-2	CASSSGTGVYGYTF
TRBV29-1	TRBJ1-1	CSVEEQEDTEAFF
TRBV4-3	TRBJ1-1	CASSQIQGNTEAFF
TRBV27	TRBJ2-7	CASSLSRIHEQYF
TRBV29-1	TRBJ2-6	CSVGGGSSGANVLTF